This entry is about one T cell receptor (beta chain). This record comes from a study of blood T cell repertoires in COVID-19. Study-level background: Whether acute or convalescent, the COVID-19 samples came from the United States, Italy and Spain.

V lost 0 bases and J lost 4; bases outside the gene matches: 3. Germline V gives CDR1 GTSNPN, CDR2 SVGIG (reference sequence). This CDR3 spans 14 amino acids. Participants were aged roughly 18 to 89 years, lived in around 22 US areas, and enrolled virtually. Participants had their cohort set by participant-reported clinical history. Exposed participants encountered a COVID-19 case during the 2 weeks preceding study entry. Generated by immunoSEQ multiplex PCR, the TCRdb table keeps only in-frame clones and is missing some. The sample includes a few hundred thousand clones, 90% seen only once; the top ten take approximately 15%.

Sequencing was performed on PBMCs or T cells enriched from blood (not recorded which). The receptor was isolated from a man younger than 40 who had been exposed to COVID-19. This chain uses TRBV30 with TRBJ1-1; 9 positions agree with TRBD1. In DNA form, the CDR3 reads TGTGCCTGGAGTGTAGGGACAGGGCGCACTGAAGCTTTCTTT. It is translated as CAWSVGTGRTEAFF. The full variable domain, completed using reference TRBV30 and TRBJ1-1, is SQTIHQWPATLVQPVGSPLSLECTVEGTSNPNLYWYRQAAGRGLQLLFYSVGIGQISSEVPQNLSASRPQDRQFILSSKKLLLSDSGFYLCAWSVGTGRTEAFFGQGTRLTVV.